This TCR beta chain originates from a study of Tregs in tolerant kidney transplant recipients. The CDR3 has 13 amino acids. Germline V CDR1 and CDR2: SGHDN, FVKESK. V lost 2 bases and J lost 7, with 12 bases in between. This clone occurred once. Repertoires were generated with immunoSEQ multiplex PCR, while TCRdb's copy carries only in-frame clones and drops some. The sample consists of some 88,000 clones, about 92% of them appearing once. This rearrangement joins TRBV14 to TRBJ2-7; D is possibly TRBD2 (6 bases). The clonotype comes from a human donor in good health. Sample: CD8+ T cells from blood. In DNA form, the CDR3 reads TGTGCCAGCAGCCAAAACCGGGAGAAGGAGCAGTACTTC. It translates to CASSQNREKEQYF.